The 24 T cell receptor beta chains in this list originate from one sample, sequenced in a study of blood T cells in healthy people across ages. A second PCR of about 6 to 11 cycles used a sample-barcoded 5' primer and a J-beta primer mix. TCRdb redid the calling of the 5' RACE reads with MiXCR, one entry per CDR3 protein. The sample includes about 640,000 distinct CDR3 sequences, under 65% of them seen just once. Sequencing was performed on blood. The receptors stem from a man aged 60-69 years in good health.

CDR3 sequence reads: CSANQGAGNQPQHF. In DNA form, the CDR3 reads TGCAGTGCTAATCAGGGGGCTGGAAATCAGCCCCAGCATTTT. The V and J genes are TRBV20-1 and TRBJ1-5; TRBD1 matches 8 bases. Losses at the gene ends were 4 bases for V and 4 bases for J; bases not matched to a gene: 6. In germline, CDR1 is DFQATT, CDR2 SNEGSKA (reference sequence). The CDR3 extends over 14 amino acids.

The rearrangement joins TRBV14 to TRBJ2-2; a weak D match, TRBD2 (5 bases). Germline values: CDR1 SGHDN, CDR2 FVKESK. The V end was cut by 4 bases, the J end by 4 bases, with 13 bases between. The CDR3 is made up of 15 amino acids. The CDR3 sequence: CASSPIPGVTGELFF. CDR3 nucleotides: TGTGCCAGCAGCCCCATACCCGGGGTCACCGGGGAGCTGTTTTTT.

This clonotype was observed a few times. The V gene is TRBV6-5, the J gene TRBJ2-7; TRBD1 might be the D (6 bases). The V end was cut by 0 bases, the J end by 5 bases, with 17 bases between. Germline CDR1 is MNHEY and CDR2 is SVGAGI. This CDR3 region has 16 residues. CDR3 bases: TGTGCCAGCAGTTACTCCGCAGCAGGGGCGAACCACGAGCAGTACTTC. This encodes CASSYSAAGANHEQYF.

This chain connects TRBV20-1 to TRBJ2-3; TRBD1 aligns across 11 bases. J was trimmed by 6 bases and V by 5 bases; bases with no gene match: 4. Germline lookup yields CDR1 DFQATT and CDR2 SNEGSKA (reference sequence). The CDR3 totals 13 residues. The CDR3, as DNA: TGCAGTGCTCGGACAGGGGGCCAGGATACGCAGTATTTT. Its protein is CSARTGGQDTQYF.

A word on this clonotype: One end of the junction fails to match germline, which may point to a read error. This chain joins TRBV19 and TRBJ1-4; the match to TRBD1 covers 7 bases. Germline-derived CDR1 and CDR2 are LNHDA and SQIVND (reference sequence). The CDR3 is 14 residues long. CDR3 residues: CVSSYRGNNEKLFF. For the CDR3, the DNA is TGTGTCAGTAGTTACAGGGGAAATAATGAAAAACTGTTTTTT. The full variable domain, with the rest looked up from reference TRBV19 and TRBJ1-4, is DGGITQSPKYLFRKEGQNVTLSCEQNLNHDAMYWYRQDPGQGLRLIYYSQIVNDFQKGDIAEGYSVSREKKESFPLTVTSAQKNPTAFYLCVSSYRGNNEKLFFGSGTQLSVL.

This chain connects TRBV12-3 or TRBV12-4 to TRBJ2-5; 10 nucleotides agree with TRBD2. The V segment lost 3 bases and the J segment 7 bases; nucleotides outside the gene matches: 8. This CDR3 has 15 amino acids. The CDR3 coding sequence is TGTGCCAGCAGTTTGCAAGTAGCGGGGGGTGGGACCCAGTACTTC. Protein product: CASSLQVAGGGTQYF.

The rearrangement uses TRBV6-2 or TRBV6-3 and TRBJ2-1, with 7 bases aligning to TRBD1. There are 17 residues in the CDR3. Germline CDR1 is MNHEY and CDR2 is SVGEGT. V lost 7 bases, J lost 0 bases, and 12 bases stayed unmatched. CDR3 sequence: CASNSWTGALSYNEQFF. The CDR3 region has the DNA TGTGCCAGCAATTCCTGGACAGGAGCACTCTCCTACAATGAGCAGTTCTTC.

The chain is built from TRBV20-1 and TRBJ2-5, with D perhaps given as TRBD1 or TRBD2 (6 bases each). Gene TRBJ2-7 matches the end of the DNA better, so the J call may be wrong. The CDR3 has 16 amino acids. Germline CDR1 reads DFQATT; CDR2 reads SNEGSKA (reference sequence). The CDR3 sequence: CSARGARGGVDHEQYF. The CDR3 DNA reads as TGCAGTGCTAGGGGGGCTCGGGGCGGGGTAGACCACGAGCAGTACTTC.

This clonotype was seen more than once but under ten times. V and J are TRBV4-1 and TRBJ1-2; D gene unclear. Germline CDR1 MGHRA, CDR2 YSYEKL. The ends were cut back, 0 bases at V and 3 bases at J, with 8 bases in the middle. This CDR3 has 14 residues. The CDR3 reads CASSQDGQDYGYTF. CDR3 in DNA: TGCGCCAGCAGCCAAGATGGCCAGGACTATGGCTACACCTTC.

The chain uses TRBV12-3 or TRBV12-4 and TRBJ1-1, with unresolved D. V was pared by 6 bases and J by 9 bases, with 11 bases between. The CDR3 has 11 amino acids. The CDR3 DNA reads as TGTGCCAGCAGCGTGGGTACCAAAGCTTTCTTT. Translation: CASSVGTKAFF.

This clonotype occurred once. The chain employs TRBV6-1 and TRBJ2-7, with D possibly TRBD1 on 6 matching bases. CDR1 and CDR2 (germline): MNHNS, SASEGT. There are 12 residues in the CDR3. Written as DNA, the CDR3 is TGTGGTTCGGTACAGGGCGCCTACGAGCAGTACTTC. Translated: CGSVQGAYEQYF.

The chain combines TRBV29-1 with TRBJ1-2; 9 bases align to TRBD1. The CDR3 sequence is 11 residues long. In germline, CDR1 is SQVTM, CDR2 ANQGSEA. V was pared by 6 bases and J by 8 bases, with 4 bases of the junction left unmatched. The CDR3 DNA follows: TGCAGCGTCGTAGGGACAGGGGGCTACACCTTC. This sequence encodes CSVVGTGGYTF.

The chain combines TRBV6-2 or TRBV6-3 with TRBJ2-6, with 11 bases fitting TRBD2. This CDR3 region has 16 residues. The V and J ends lost 11 bases and 0 bases, in that order; junction bases with no gene match: 6. Germline values: CDR1 MNHEY, CDR2 SVGEGT. The CDR3 loop reads CAARLAGPSGANVLTF. DNA of the CDR3: TGTGCCGCTCGACTAGCGGGGCCCTCTGGGGCCAACGTCCTGACTTTC.

The chain joins TRBV12-3 or TRBV12-4 to TRBJ2-3; TRBD2 matches 7 bases. The CDR3 has 14 residues. V shed 3 bases, J shed 13 bases, and the junction held 13 bases outside the gene matches. CDR3 sequence: CASSFGGRADAEYF. The CDR3 DNA reads TGTGCCAGCAGTTTCGGGGGGAGAGCAGATGCGGAGTATTTT.

This clonotype was seen only a few times. The V call is TRBV20-1, the J call TRBJ2-7, with unresolved D. V lost 5 bases, J lost 1 base, and 12 bases lay in between. CDR1 is DFQATT, CDR2 SNEGSKA, per germline (reference sequence). The CDR3 is made up of 13 amino acids. DNA for the CDR3: TGCAGTGCTCCGAGGACGGCATCCTACGAGCAGTACTTC. Its translation: CSAPRTASYEQYF.

This clonotype was detected a few times. This chain connects TRBV29-1 to TRBJ2-1; TRBD2 matches at 8 bases. The CDR3 contains 15 residues. V dropped 4 bases and J dropped 5; count of bases not matched to a gene: 10. Germline CDR1 SQVTM, CDR2 ANQGSEA. The CDR3 protein is CSVGKVAGPHNEQFF. The DNA of the CDR3 is TGCAGCGTTGGGAAGGTAGCGGGGCCTCACAATGAGCAGTTCTTC.

J is TRBJ2-3 and V is TRBV9; maybe TRBD2 (6 bases). Trimming removed 0 bases from V and 1 base from J, with 12 bases in between. CDR1 is SGDLS, CDR2 YYNGEE, per germline. The CDR3 has 16 amino acids. The CDR3 region is CASSVGRRGGTDTQYF. As DNA, the CDR3 is TGTGCCAGCAGCGTAGGACGTCGCGGGGGCACAGATACGCAGTATTTT.

This clonotype has ten or more counts. V is TRBV3-1 and J is TRBJ2-7, with 9 bases fitting TRBD1. The J segment lost 4 bases and the V segment lost 4 bases, leaving 14 bases of the junction unmatched. Germline V gene data show CDR1 as LGHDT and CDR2 as YNNKEL (reference sequence). The CDR3 spans 17 residues. CDR3 region: CASSPAGTGLVGYEQYF. The CDR3 DNA reads as TGTGCCAGCAGCCCAGCCGGGACAGGGCTAGTCGGTTACGAGCAGTACTTC.

The V and J genes are TRBV20-1 and TRBJ2-7; D not resolved. The germline V gene has CDR1 DFQATT and CDR2 SNEGSKA (reference sequence). The CDR3 runs 12 residues. Trimming pared 4 bases from V and 7 bases from J, leaving 14 bases between. CDR3 region: CSATSLSNEQYF. The CDR3 region has the DNA TGCAGTGCTACCAGCCTATCAAATGAGCAGTACTTC.

This chain joins TRBV4-2 and TRBJ2-2, with D unresolved. The CDR3 loop spans 15 amino acids. Germline CDR1 LGHNA, CDR2 YNFKEQ. V was trimmed by 0 bases and J by 4 bases, leaving 9 bases between them. CDR3 DNA sequence: TGTGCCAGCAGCCAAGATTTGGCAGTCACCGGGGAGCTGTTTTTT. Translation: CASSQDLAVTGELFF.

As regards this clonotype: At one end, the junction sequence differs from germline, possibly due to a read error. This chain links TRBV4-2 with TRBJ1-2; tentative D call: TRBD1 (6 bases). Germline CDR1 is LGHNA and CDR2 is YNFKEQ. The CDR3 length is 15 residues. The CDR3 loop reads CASSQDLGQGYGYIF. For the CDR3, the DNA is TGTGCCAGCAGCCAAGATTTAGGCCAGGGGTATGGCTACATCTTC.

This clonotype was found a few times. The chain combines TRBV5-1 with TRBJ1-4; 9 nucleotides agree with TRBD1. The germline CDR1 and CDR2 sequences are SGHRS and YFSETQ. After removal of 3 bases from V and 4 bases from J, the junction contained 1 base not matched to a gene. The CDR3 sequence is 14 residues long. CDR3 loop: CASSWTGVNEKLFF. The CDR3 coding sequence is TGCGCCAGCAGCTGGACAGGGGTTAATGAAAAACTGTTTTTT.

The chain recombines TRBV7-2 with TRBJ2-3, with 9 bases identical to TRBD2. CDR3 length: 15 residues. Trimming cost V 3 bases and J 3 bases; bases outside gene matches: 4. Germline loops: CDR1 SGHTA, CDR2 FQGNSA. In DNA, the CDR3 is TGTGCCAGCAGCTTTCCTAGCGGGGCAACAGATACGCAGTATTTT. This encodes CASSFPSGATDTQYF.

This clonotype was counted between two and nine times. The V and J genes are TRBV4-1 and TRBJ1-1; 8 nucleotides align to TRBD1. Trimming took 4 bases from V and 4 from J; bases not matched to a gene: 5. Per the germline V gene, CDR1 is MGHRA and CDR2 is YSYEKL. This CDR3 contains 14 residues. CDR3 nucleotides: TGCGCCAGCAGCCGAGGACAGGGAGGCACTGAAGCTTTCTTT. Its protein is CASSRGQGGTEAFF.